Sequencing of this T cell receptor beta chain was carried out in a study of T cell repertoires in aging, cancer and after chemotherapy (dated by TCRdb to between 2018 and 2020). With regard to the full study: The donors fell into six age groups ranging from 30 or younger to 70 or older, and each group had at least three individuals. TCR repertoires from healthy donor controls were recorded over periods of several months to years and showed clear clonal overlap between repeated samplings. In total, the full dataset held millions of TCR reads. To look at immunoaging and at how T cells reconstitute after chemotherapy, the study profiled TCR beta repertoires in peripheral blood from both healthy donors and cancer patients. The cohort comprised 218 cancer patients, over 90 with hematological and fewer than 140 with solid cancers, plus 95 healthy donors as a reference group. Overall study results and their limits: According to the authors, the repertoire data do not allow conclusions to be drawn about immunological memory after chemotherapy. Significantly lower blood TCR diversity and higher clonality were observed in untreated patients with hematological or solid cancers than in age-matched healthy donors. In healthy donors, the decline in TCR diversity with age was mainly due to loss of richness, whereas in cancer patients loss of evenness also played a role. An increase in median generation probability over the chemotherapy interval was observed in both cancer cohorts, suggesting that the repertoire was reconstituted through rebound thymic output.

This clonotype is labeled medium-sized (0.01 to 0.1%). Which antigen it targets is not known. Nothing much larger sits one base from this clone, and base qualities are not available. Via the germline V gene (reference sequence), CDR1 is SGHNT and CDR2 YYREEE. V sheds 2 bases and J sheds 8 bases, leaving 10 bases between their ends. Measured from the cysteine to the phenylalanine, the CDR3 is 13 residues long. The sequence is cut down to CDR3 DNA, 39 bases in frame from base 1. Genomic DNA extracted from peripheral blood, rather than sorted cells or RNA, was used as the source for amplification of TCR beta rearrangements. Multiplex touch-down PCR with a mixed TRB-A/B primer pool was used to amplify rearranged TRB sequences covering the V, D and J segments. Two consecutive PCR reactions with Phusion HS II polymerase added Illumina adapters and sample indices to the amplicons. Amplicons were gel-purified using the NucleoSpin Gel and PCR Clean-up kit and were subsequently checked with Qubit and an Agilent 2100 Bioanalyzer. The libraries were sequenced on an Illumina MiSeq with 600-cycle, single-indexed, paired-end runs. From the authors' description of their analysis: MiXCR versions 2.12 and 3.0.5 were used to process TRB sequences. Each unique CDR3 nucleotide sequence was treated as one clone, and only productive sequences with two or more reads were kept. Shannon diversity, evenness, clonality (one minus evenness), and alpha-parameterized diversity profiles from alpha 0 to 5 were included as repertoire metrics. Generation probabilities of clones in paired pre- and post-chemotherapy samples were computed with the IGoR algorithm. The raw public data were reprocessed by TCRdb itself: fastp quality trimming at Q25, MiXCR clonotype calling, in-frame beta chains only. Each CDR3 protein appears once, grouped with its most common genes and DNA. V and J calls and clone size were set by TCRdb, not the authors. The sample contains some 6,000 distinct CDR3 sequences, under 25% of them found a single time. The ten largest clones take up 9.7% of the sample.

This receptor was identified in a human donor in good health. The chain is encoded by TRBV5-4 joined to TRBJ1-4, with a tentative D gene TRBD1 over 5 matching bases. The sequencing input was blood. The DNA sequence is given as TGTGCCAGCAGCTTCGGGACCGAGGAAAAACTGTTTTTT. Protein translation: CASSFGTEEKLFF.